Reported below is one T cell receptor (beta chain). The authors' processing: The assay estimated nucleated cells by amplifying reference gene primers. The assay was immunoSEQ multiplex PCR, and TCRdb's table has in-frame clones only and misses some. The V and J calls and clone size are taken from that table; D and trimming were inferred from the DNA. The sample includes approximately 44,000 clones, 92% of them seen just once. The data are from a study of blood T cell repertoires in COVID-19. Overall study context: There were acute and convalescent COVID-19 samples, and they came from the United States, Italy and Spain. T cells, B-cell-depleted T cells, or PBMCs provided the cDNA or gDNA that served as material.

The CDR3 covers 13 residues. Trimming took off 1 base at V and 8 bases at J, with 10 bases between the two ends. The germline V gene has CDR1 SGHDT and CDR2 YYEEEE. This rearrangement joins TRBV5-6 to TRBJ2-1; D possibly corresponds to TRBD1 (5 bases). The source material was peripheral blood. The sequence derives from a human donor in a cohort sampled during active COVID-19. For the CDR3, the DNA is TGTGCCAGCAGCTTGAACAGGAAGGATGAGCAGTTCTTC. Translated, it gives CASSLNRKDEQFF.